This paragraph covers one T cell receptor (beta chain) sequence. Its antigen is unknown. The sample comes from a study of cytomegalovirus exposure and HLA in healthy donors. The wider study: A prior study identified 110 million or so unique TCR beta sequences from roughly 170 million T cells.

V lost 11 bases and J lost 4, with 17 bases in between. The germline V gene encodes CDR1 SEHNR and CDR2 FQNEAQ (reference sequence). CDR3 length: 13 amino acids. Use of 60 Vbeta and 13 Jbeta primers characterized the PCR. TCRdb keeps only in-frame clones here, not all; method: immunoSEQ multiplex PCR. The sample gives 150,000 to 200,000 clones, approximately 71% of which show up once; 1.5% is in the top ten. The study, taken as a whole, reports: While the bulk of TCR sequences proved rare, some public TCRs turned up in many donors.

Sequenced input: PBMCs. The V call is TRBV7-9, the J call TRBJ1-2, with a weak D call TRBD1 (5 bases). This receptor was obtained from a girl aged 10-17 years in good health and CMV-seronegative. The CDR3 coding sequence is TGTGCCTTAGGGGAGGGAGAACTCTATGGCTACACCTTC. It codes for CALGEGELYGYTF.